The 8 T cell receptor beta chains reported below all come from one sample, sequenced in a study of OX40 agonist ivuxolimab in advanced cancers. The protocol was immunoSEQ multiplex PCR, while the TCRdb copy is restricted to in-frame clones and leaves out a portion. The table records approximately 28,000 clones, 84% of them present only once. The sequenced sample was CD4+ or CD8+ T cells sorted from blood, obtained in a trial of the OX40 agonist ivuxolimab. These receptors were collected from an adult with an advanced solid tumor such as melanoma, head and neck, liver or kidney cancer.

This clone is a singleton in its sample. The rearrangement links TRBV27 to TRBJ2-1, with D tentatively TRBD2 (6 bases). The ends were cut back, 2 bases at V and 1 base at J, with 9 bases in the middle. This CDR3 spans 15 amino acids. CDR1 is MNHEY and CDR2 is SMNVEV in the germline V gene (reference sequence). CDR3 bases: TGTGCCAGCAGTTTACAACTAGCTTCCTACAATGAGCAGTTCTTC. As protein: CASSLQLASYNEQFF.

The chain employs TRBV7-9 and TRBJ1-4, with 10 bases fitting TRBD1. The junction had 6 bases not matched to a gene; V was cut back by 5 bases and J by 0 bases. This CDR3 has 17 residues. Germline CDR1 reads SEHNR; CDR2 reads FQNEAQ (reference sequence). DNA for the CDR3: TGTGCCAGCAGCACCCGGGACAGGGGTGCAACTAATGAAAAACTGTTTTTT. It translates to CASSTRDRGATNEKLFF. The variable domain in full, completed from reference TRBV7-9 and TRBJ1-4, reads DTGVSQNPRHKITKRGQNVTFRCDPISEHNRLYWYRQTLGQGPEFLTYFQNEAQLEKSRLLSDRFSAERPKGSFSTLEIQRTEQGDSAMYLCASSTRDRGATNEKLFFGSGTQLSVL.

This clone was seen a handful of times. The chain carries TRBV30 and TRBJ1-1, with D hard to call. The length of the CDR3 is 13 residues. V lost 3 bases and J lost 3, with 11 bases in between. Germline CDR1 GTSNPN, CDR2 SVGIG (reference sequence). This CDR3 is CAWSIQRHTEAFF. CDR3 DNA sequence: TGTGCCTGGAGCATCCAGAGGCACACTGAAGCTTTCTTT.

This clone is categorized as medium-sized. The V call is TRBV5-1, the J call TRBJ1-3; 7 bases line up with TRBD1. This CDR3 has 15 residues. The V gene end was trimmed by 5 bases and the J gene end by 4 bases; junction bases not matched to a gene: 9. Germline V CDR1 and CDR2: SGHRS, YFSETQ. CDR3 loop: CASRSDRAAGNTIYF. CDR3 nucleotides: TGCGCCAGCAGGTCAGACAGGGCAGCCGGAAACACCATATATTTT.

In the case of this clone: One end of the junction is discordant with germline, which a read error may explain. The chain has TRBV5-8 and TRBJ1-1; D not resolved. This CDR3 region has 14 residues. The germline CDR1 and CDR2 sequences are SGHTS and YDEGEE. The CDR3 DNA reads TGTGCCAGCACCGCCTTTGGGTTGAAAACTGAAGCTTTCTTT. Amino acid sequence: CASTAFGLKTEAFF.

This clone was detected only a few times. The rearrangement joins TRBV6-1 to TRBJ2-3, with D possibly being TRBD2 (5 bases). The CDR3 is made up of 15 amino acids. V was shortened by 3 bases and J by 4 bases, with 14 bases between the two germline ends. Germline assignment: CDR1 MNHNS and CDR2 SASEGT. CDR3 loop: CASSDKPGGSDTQYF. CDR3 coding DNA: TGTGCCAGCAGTGACAAGCCTGGCGGGTCAGATACGCAGTATTTT.

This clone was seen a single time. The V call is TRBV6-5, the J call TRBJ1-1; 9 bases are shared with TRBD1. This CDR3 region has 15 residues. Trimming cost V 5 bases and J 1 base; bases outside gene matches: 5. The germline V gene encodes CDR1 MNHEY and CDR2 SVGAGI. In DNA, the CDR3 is TGTGCCAGCAGTCCTATGGACAGGGGGAACACTGAAGCTTTCTTT. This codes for CASSPMDRGNTEAFF.

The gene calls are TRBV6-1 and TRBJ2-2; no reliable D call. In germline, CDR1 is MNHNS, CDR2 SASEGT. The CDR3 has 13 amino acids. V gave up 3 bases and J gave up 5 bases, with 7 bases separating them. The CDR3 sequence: CASSDTQTGELFF. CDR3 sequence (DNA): TGTGCCAGCAGTGATACGCAAACCGGGGAGCTGTTTTTT.